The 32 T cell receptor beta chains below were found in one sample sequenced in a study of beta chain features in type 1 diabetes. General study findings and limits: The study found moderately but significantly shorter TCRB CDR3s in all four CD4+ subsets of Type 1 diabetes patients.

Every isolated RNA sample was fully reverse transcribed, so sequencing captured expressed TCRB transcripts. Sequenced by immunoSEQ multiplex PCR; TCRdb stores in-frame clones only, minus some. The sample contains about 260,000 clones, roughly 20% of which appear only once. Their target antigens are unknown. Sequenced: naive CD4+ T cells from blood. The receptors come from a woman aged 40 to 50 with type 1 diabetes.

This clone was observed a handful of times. The CDR3 bases are TGTGCCAGCAGTTCGGCGGGACAGGGTAATTCACCCCTCCACTTT. The encoded protein is CASSSAGQGNSPLHF. V and J are TRBV6-5 and TRBJ1-6; 9 positions agree with TRBD1. This CDR3 has 15 amino acids. V gave up 4 bases and J gave up 6 bases; unmatched junction bases: 4. CDR1 and CDR2 (germline): MNHEY, SVGAGI.

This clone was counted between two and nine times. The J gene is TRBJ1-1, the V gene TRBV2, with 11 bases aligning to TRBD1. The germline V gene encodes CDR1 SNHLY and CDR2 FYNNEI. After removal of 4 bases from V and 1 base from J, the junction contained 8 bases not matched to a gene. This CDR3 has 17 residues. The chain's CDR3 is CASSARTGGEWNTEAFF. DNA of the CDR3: TGTGCCAGCAGTGCCCGGACAGGGGGCGAGTGGAACACTGAAGCTTTCTTT.

CDR3 DNA: TGCGCCAGCAGCTACAGTATCCTCTATGGCTACACCTTC. It codes for CASSYSILYGYTF. The chain carries TRBV5-1 and TRBJ1-2; no clear D. The CDR3 spans 13 residues. Germline lookup yields CDR1 SGHRS and CDR2 YFSETQ. Trimming took 3 bases from V and 4 from J, leaving 10 bases between them.

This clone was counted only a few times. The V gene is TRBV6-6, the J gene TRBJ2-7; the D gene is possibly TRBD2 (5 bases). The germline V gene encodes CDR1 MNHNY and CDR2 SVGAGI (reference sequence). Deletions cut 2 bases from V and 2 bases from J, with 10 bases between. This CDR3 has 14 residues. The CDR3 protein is CASSYEVGTYEQYF. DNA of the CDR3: TGTGCCAGCAGTTACGAGGTCGGGACCTACGAGCAGTACTTC.

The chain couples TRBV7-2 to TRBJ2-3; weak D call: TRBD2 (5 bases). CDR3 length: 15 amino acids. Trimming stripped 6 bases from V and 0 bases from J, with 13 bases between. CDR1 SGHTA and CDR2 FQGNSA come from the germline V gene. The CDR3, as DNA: TGTGCCAGCAGGGCTCCCGGGATTAGCACAGATACGCAGTATTTT. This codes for CASRAPGISTDTQYF.

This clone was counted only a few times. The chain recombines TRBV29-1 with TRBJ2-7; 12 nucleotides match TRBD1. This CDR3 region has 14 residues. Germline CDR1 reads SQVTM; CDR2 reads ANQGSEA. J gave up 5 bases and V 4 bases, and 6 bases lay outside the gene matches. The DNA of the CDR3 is TGCAGCGTTGTGGAGGGGACAGGGGGCAACGAGCAGTACTTC. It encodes CSVVEGTGGNEQYF.

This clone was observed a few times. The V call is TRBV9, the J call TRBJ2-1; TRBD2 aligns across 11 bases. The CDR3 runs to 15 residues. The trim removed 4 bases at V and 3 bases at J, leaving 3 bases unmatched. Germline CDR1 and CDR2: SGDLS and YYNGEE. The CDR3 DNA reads TGTGCCAGCAGCCTGACTAGCGGGGACTACAATGAGCAGTTCTTC. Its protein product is CASSLTSGDYNEQFF.

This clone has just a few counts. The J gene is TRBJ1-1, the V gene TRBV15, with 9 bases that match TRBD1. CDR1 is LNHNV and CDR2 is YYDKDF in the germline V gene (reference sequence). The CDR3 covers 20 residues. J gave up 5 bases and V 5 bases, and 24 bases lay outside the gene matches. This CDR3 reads CATSFTLFGGTGPTGTEAFF. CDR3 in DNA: TGTGCCACCAGCTTTACGCTTTTCGGTGGGACAGGGCCTACGGGGACTGAAGCTTTCTTT.

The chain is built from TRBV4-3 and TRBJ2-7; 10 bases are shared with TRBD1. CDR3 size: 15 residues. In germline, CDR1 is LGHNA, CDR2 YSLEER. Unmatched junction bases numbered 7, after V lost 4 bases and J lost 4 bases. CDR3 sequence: CASSRTGTGAYEQYF. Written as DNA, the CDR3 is TGCGCCAGCAGCCGTACCGGGACAGGGGCATACGAGCAGTACTTC.

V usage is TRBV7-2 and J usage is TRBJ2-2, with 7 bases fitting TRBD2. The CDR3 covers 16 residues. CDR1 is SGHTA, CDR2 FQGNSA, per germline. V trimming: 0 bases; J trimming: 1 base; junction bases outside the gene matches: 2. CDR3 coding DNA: TGTGCCAGCAGCTTAGCCCAGCGGGGGAACACCGGGGAGCTGTTTTTT. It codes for CASSLAQRGNTGELFF.

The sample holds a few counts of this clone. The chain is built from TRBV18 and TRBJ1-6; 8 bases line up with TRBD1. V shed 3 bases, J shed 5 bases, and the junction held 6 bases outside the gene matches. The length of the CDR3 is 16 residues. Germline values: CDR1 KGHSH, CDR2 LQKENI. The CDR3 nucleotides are TGTGCCAGCTCACCCCTGACAGGGGTGGATAATTCACCCCTCCACTTT. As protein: CASSPLTGVDNSPLHF. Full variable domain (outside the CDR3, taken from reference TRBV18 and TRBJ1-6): NAGVMQNPRHLVRRRGQEARLRCSPMKGHSHVYWYRQLPEEGLKFMVYLQKENIIDESGMPKERFSAEFPKEGPSILRIQQVVRGDSAAYFCASSPLTGVDNSPLHFGNGTRLTVT.

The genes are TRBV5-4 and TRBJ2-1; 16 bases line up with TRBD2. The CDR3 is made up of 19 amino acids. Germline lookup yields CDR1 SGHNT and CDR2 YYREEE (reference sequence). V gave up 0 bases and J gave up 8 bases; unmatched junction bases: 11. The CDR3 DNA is TGTGCCAGCAGCTTGGCTGGGACTAGCGGGGGGGGACTTTTGGATGAGCAGTTCTTC. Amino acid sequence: CASSLAGTSGGGLLDEQFF.

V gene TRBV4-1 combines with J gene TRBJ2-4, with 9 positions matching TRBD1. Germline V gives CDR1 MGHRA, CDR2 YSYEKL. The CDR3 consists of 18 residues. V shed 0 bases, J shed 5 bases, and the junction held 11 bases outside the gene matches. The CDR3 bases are TGCGCCAGCAGCCAAGAGGGGATGGGGGGACAGGGCCAAAACATTCAGTACTTC. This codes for CASSQEGMGGQGQNIQYF.

The CDR3 loop reads CASRTQGAGYTF. The CDR3 DNA reads TGTGCCAGCAGGACACAGGGGGCTGGCTACACCTTC. J is TRBJ1-2 and V is TRBV28; TRBD1 aligns across 9 bases. V was pared by 6 bases and J by 7 bases, with 3 bases of the junction left unmatched. The CDR3 consists of 12 residues. CDR1 and CDR2 (germline): MDHEN, SYDVKM.

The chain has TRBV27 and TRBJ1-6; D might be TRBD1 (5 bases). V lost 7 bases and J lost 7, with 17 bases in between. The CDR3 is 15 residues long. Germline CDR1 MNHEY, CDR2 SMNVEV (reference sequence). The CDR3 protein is CASNPRRQSNSPLHF. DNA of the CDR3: TGTGCCAGCAACCCCCGGAGACAGTCCAATTCACCCCTCCACTTT.

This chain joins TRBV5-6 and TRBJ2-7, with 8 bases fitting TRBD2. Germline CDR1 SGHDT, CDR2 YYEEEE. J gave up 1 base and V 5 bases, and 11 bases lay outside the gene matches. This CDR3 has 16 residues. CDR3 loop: CASRTEAGVGSYEQYF. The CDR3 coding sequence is TGTGCCAGCAGAACTGAAGCGGGAGTCGGGTCCTACGAGCAGTACTTC.

Here the CDR3 reads CSVEDRAQVNTEAFF. CDR3 sequence (DNA): TGCAGCGTTGAAGATCGTGCCCAGGTGAACACTGAAGCTTTCTTT. The chain links TRBV29-1 to TRBJ1-1, with D uncertain. There are 15 residues in the CDR3. The germline gives CDR1 SQVTM, CDR2 ANQGSEA. Deletions cut 0 bases from V and 0 bases from J, with 11 bases between.

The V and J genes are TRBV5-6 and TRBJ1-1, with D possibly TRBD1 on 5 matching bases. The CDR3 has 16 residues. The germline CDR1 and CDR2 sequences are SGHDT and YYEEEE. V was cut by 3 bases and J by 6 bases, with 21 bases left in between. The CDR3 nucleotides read TGTGCCAGCAGCTCCGACAGACGAAGAATTAGGTCTGAAGCTTTCTTT. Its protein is CASSSDRRRIRSEAFF. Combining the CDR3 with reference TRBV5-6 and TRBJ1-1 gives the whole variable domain DAGVTQSPTHLIKTRGQQVTLRCSPKSGHDTVSWYQQALGQGPQFIFQYYEEEERQRGNFPDRFSGHQFPNYSSELNVNALLLGDSALYLCASSSDRRRIRSEAFFGQGTRLTVV.

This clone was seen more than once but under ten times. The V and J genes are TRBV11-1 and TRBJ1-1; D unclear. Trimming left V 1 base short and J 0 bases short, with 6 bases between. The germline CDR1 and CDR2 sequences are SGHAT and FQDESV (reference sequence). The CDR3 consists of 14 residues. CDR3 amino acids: CASSLEQVNTEAFF. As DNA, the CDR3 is TGTGCCAGCAGCTTAGAACAAGTGAACACTGAAGCTTTCTTT.

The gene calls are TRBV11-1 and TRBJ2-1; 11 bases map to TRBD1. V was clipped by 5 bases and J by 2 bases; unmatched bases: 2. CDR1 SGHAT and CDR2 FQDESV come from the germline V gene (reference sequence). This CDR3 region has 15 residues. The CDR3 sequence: CASSRGQGAYNEQFF. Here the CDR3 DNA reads TGTGCCAGCAGCAGGGGACAGGGGGCCTACAATGAGCAGTTCTTC.

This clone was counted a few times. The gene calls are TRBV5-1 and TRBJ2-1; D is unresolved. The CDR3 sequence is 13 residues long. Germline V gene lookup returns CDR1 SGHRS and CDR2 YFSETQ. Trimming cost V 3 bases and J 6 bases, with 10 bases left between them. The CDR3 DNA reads TGCGCCAGCAGCTACATCGTAAGCAATGAGCAGTTCTTC. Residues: CASSYIVSNEQFF.

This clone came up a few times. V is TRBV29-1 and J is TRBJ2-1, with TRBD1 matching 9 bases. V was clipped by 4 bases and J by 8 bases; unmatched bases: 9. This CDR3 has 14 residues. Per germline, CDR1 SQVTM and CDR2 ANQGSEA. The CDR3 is CSVVARDREYEQFF. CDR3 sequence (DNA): TGCAGCGTTGTTGCCAGGGACAGGGAATATGAGCAGTTCTTC.

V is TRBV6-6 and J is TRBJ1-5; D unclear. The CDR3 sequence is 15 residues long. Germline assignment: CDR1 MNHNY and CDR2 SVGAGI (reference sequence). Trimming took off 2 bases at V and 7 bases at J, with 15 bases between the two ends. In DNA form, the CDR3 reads TGTGCCAGCAGTTACGGGCTATCCGCCGGCCAGCCCCAGCATTTT. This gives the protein CASSYGLSAGQPQHF.

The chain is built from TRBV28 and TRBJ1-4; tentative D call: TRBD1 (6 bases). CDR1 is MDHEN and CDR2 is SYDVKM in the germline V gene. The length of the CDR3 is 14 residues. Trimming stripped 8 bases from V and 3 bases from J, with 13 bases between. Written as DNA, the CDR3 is TGTGCCAGCCAGGGGCCCGCTCCTAATGAAAAACTGTTTTTT. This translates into CASQGPAPNEKLFF. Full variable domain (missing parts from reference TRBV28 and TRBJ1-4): DVKVTQSSRYLVKRTGEKVFLECVQDMDHENMFWYRQDPGLGLRLIYFSYDVKMKEKGDIPEGYSVSREKKERFSLILESASTNQTSMYLCASQGPAPNEKLFFGSGTQLSVL.

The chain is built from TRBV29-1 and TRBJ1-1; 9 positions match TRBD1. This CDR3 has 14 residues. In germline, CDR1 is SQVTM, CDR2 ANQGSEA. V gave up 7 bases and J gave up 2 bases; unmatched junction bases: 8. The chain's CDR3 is CSGTGTGPNTEAFF. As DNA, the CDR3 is TGCAGCGGTACCGGGACAGGGCCTAACACTGAAGCTTTCTTT.

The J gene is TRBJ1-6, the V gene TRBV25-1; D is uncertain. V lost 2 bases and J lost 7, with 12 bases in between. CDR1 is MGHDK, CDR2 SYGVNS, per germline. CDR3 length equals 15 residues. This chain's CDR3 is CASSEQRGRNSPLHF. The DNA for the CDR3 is TGTGCCAGCAGTGAACAGCGTGGTAGAAATTCACCCCTCCACTTT.

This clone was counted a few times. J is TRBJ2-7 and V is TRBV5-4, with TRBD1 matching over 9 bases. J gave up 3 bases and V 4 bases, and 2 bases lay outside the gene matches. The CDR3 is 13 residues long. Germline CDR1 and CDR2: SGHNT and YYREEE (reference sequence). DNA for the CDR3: TGTGCCAGCAGCAAGGGACAGGGCTACGAGCAGTACTTC. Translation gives CASSKGQGYEQYF.

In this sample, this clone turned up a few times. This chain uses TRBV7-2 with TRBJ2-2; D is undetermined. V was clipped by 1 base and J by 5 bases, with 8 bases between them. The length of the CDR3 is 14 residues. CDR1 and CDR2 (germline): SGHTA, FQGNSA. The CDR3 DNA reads TGTGCCAGCAGCTTAGGCACAGTTACCGGGGAGCTGTTTTTT. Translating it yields CASSLGTVTGELFF.

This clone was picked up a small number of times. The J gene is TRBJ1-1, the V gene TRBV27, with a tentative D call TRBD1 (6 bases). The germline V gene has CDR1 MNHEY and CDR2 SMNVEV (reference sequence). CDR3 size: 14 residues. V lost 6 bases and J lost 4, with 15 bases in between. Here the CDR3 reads CASRLLGASTEAFF. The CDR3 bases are TGTGCCAGCAGGCTACTGGGGGCTAGCACTGAAGCTTTCTTT.

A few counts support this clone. CDR3 coding DNA: TGTGCCAGCAGCTTAACTTCGGGGAGCTCCTACGAGCAGTACTTC. It yields the protein CASSLTSGSSYEQYF. The rearrangement joins TRBV7-3 to TRBJ2-7; D is perhaps TRBD2 (5 bases). The V end was cut by 0 bases, the J end by 0 bases, with 9 bases between. The CDR3 totals 15 residues. In germline, CDR1 is SGHTA, CDR2 FQGTGA. Full variable domain (outside the CDR3, taken from reference TRBV7-3 and TRBJ2-7): GAGVSQTPSNKVTEKGKYVELRCDPISGHTALYWYRQSLGQGPEFLIYFQGTGAADDSGLPNDRFFAVRPEGSVSTLKIQRTERGDSAVYLCASSLTSGSSYEQYFGPGTRLTVT.

The CDR3 reads CASSLNGAGNTGELFF. In DNA, the CDR3 is TGTGCCAGCAGCTTAAATGGGGCCGGGAACACCGGGGAGCTGTTTTTT. The genes are TRBV7-2 and TRBJ2-2; possible D gene TRBD1, 5 bases. Germline V gene lookup returns CDR1 SGHTA and CDR2 FQGNSA. CDR3 length: 16 residues. Trimming removed 2 bases from V and 1 base from J, with 11 bases in between.

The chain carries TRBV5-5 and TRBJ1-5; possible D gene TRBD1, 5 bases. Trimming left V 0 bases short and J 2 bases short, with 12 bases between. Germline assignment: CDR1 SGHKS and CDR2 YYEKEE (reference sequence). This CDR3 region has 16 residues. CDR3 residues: CASSLGQSRGNQPQHF. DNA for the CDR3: TGTGCCAGCAGCTTGGGACAGTCGAGAGGCAATCAGCCCCAGCATTTT.